The present entry profiles one T cell receptor (beta chain) with its context. The antigen is not known. The source of the sample is a study of graft-versus-host responses after intestinal transplantation. Findings and caveats of the study: Patients with graft-donor T cell macrochimerism had high graft-versus-host to host-versus-graft clonal ratios in allografts.

Graft-derived tissue was subjected to processing to liberate intraepithelial and lamina propria lymphocytes. TCRdb's table, derived via immunoSEQ multiplex PCR, lists solely in-frame clones and lacks some. The sample shows 15,000 to 20,000 clones, about 83% of them seen only once. CDR3 length: 14 residues. After removal of 8 bases from V and 0 bases from J, the junction contained 2 bases not matched to a gene. CDR1 is SEHNR, CDR2 FQNEAQ, per germline (reference sequence). Sequenced here: ileum tissue, sampled less than 600 days after intestinal transplantation. This TCR came from a human patient who received an intestinal transplant, so some T cells may come from the graft donor. This chain uses TRBV7-9 with TRBJ2-3; 10 bases are shared with TRBD2. The CDR3 DNA reads as TGTGCCAGCCGGACTAGCGGTAGCACAGATACGCAGTATTTT. Translating it yields CASRTSGSTDTQYF.